This T cell receptor beta chain derives from a study of blood T cell repertoires in COVID-19. Generated by immunoSEQ multiplex PCR, the TCRdb table keeps only in-frame clones and is missing some. Of about 220,000 clones listed, 80% to 85% are singletons. This CDR3 contains 15 residues. V was clipped by 10 bases and J by 4 bases, with 22 bases between them. The V gene's germline CDR1 is MNHEY and CDR2 SMNVEV (reference sequence). The sequencing sample was made of peripheral blood. The chain links TRBV27 to TRBJ1-1; a possible D gene is TRBD1 (6 bases). The TCR was taken from a woman aged 60-75 years with acute or convalescent COVID-19. CDR3 in amino acids: CATYPRGGGGTEAFF. In nucleotides, the CDR3 is TGTGCCACCTACCCCCGGGGAGGGGGGGGCACTGAAGCTTTCTTT.